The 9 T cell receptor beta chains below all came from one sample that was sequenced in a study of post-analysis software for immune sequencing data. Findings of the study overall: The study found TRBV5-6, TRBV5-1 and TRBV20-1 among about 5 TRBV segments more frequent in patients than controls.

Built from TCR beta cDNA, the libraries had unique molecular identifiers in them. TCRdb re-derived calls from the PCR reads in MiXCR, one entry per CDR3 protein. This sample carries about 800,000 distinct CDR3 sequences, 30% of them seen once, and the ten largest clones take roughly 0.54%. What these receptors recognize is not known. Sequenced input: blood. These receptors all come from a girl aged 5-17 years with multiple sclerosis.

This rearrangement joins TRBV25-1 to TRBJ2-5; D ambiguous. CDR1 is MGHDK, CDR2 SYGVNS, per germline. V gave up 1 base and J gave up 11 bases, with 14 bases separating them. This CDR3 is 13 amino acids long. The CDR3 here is CASSESPWNEQYF. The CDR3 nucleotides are TGTGCCAGCAGTGAATCACCGTGGAATGAGCAGTACTTC. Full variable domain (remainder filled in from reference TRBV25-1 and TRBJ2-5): EADIYQTPRYLVIGTGKKITLECSQTMGHDKMYWYQQDPGMELHLIHYSYGVNSTEKGDLSSESTVSRIRTEHFPLTLESARPSHTSQYLCASSESPWNEQYFGPGTRLLVL.

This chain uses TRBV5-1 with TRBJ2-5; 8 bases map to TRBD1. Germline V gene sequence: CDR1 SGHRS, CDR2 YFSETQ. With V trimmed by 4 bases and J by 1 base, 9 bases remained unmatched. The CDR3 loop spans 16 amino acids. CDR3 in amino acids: CASSPYVTGVQETQYF. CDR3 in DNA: TGCGCCAGCAGCCCGTACGTGACAGGGGTCCAAGAGACCCAGTACTTC.

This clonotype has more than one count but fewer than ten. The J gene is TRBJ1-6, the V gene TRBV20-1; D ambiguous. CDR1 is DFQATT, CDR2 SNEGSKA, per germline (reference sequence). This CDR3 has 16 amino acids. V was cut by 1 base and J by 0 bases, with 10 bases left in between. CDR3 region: CSARVRLSSYNSPLHF. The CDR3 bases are TGCAGTGCTAGAGTTAGGTTGAGCTCCTATAATTCACCCCTCCACTTT.

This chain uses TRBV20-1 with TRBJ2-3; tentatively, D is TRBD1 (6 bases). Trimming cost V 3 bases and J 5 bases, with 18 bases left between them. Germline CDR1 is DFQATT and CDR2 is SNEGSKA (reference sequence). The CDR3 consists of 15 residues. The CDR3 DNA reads TGCAGTGCTAGCATCGTGGCAGGGGTGGGAGATACGCAGTATTTT. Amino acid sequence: CSASIVAGVGDTQYF.

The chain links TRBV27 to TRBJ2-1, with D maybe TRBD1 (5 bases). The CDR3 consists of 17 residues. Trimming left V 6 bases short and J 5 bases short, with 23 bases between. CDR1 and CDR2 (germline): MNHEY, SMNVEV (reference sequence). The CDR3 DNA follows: TGTGCCAGCAGCTTTCTCAATACAGCCAGGGTCGACAATGAGCAGTTCTTC. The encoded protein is CASSFLNTARVDNEQFF.

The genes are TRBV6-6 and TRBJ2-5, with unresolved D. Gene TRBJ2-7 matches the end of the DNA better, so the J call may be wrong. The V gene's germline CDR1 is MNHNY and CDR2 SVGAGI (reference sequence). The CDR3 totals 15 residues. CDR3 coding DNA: TGTGCCAGCAGTTACTTGCTTTCTGACGGCTACGAGCAGTACTTC. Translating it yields CASSYLLSDGYEQYF.

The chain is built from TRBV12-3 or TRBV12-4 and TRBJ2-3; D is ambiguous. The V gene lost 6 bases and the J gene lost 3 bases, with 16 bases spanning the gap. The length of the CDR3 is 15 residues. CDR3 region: CASRVSRVRTDTQYF. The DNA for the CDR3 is TGTGCCAGCAGGGTCTCCAGAGTGAGGACAGATACGCAGTATTTT.

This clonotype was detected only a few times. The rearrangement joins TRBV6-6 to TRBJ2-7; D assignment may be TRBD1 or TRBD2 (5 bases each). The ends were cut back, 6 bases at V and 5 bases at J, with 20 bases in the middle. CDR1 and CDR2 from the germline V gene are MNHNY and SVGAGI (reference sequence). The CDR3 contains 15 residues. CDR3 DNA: TGTGCCAGCAGCCCCCGGGACGGCCTACCCCACGAGCAGTACTTC. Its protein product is CASSPRDGLPHEQYF.

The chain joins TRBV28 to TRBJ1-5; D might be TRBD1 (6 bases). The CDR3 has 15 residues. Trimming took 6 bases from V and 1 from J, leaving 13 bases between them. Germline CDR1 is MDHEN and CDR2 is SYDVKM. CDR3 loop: CASRPQGSSNQPQHF. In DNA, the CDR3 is TGTGCCAGCAGACCACAGGGCTCGAGCAATCAGCCCCAGCATTTT. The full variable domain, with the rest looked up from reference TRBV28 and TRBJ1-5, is DVKVTQSSRYLVKRTGEKVFLECVQDMDHENMFWYRQDPGLGLRLIYFSYDVKMKEKGDIPEGYSVSREKKERFSLILESASTNQTSMYLCASRPQGSSNQPQHFGDGTRLSIL.